This T cell receptor beta chain was recorded in a study of chemoradiotherapy in HPV16-positive cancers. The repertoire was sequenced with immunoSEQ multiplex PCR; TCRdb's copy has only in-frame clones and lacks some. Counted here are fewer than 40,000 clones, around 80% occurring once; the ten biggest clones make up 3.8%. CDR1 and CDR2 from the germline V gene are SGHTA and FQGNSA. The CDR3 totals 13 residues. V lost 5 bases and J 5 bases, leaving 12 bases between the germline ends. The chain carries TRBV7-2 and TRBJ2-5; D is possibly TRBD2 (5 bases). The receptor comes from a human donor with HPV-associated anogenital cancer. The specimen was blood, collected from a patient who underwent chemoradiotherapy. CDR3 DNA sequence: TGTGCCAGCAGCCCCCGCGGGCGGGAGACCCAGTACTTC. Its translation: CASSPRGRETQYF.